Shown below are 10 T cell receptor beta chains from a single sample sequenced in a study of T cells in tuberculosis. Measured with immunoSEQ multiplex PCR; TCRdb has only the in-frame clones, and not every one. The sample lists over 35,000 clones, 95% occurring once. The sample consisted of PBMCs. Receptor source: a donor between 10 and 35 years old with latent tuberculosis or without tuberculosis infection.

The chain uses TRBV7-3 and TRBJ2-1, with 8 bases aligning to TRBD1. V gave up 5 bases and J gave up 8 bases; unmatched junction bases: 8. The CDR3 sequence is 14 residues long. Germline CDR1 and CDR2: SGHTA and FQGTGA. CDR3 in amino acids: CASSHGQGRDEQFF. CDR3 coding DNA: TGTGCCAGCAGCCATGGACAGGGAAGGGATGAGCAGTTCTTC.

The chain employs TRBV5-1 and TRBJ2-5, with TRBD2 matching 12 bases. V was clipped by 4 bases and J by 7 bases; unmatched bases: 14. Germline-derived CDR1 and CDR2 are SGHRS and YFSETQ. This CDR3 contains 17 residues. The CDR3 loop reads CASSRATSGGDRGTQYF. In nucleotides, the CDR3 is TGCGCCAGCAGCCGGGCGACTAGCGGGGGCGATCGGGGGACCCAGTACTTC.

The chain has TRBV25-1 and TRBJ2-7, with 13 positions matching TRBD2. CDR3 length: 17 amino acids. In germline, CDR1 is MGHDK, CDR2 SYGVNS. The V gene end was trimmed by 4 bases and the J gene end by 0 bases; junction bases not matched to a gene: 6. As DNA, the CDR3 is TGTGCCAGCAGTGCCGGGACTAGCGGGACAAGCTCCTACGAGCAGTACTTC. It is translated as CASSAGTSGTSSYEQYF.

CDR3 sequence reads: CASSLDGRQNSPLHF. CDR3 nucleotide sequence: TGCGCCAGCAGCTTGGATGGCAGGCAGAATTCACCCCTCCACTTT. The V gene is TRBV5-1, the J gene TRBJ1-6; D gene unclear. CDR1 is SGHRS, CDR2 YFSETQ, per germline. This CDR3 has 15 residues. Trimming took off 0 bases at V and 7 bases at J, with 11 bases between the two ends.

This chain links TRBV7-8 with TRBJ1-2; 9 positions match TRBD1. Germline values: CDR1 SGHVS, CDR2 FQNEAQ. The V gene end was trimmed by 5 bases and the J gene end by 8 bases; junction bases not matched to a gene: 12. The CDR3 contains 15 residues. The CDR3 reads CASSPTGGPMRGYTF. As DNA, the CDR3 is TGTGCCAGCAGCCCAACAGGGGGCCCGATGAGGGGCTACACCTTC.

This chain joins TRBV10-3 and TRBJ1-2, with D unresolved. CDR1 is ENHRY and CDR2 is SYGVKD in the germline V gene. The CDR3 covers 15 residues. Between the trimmed V and J ends, which lost 10 bases and 2 bases, there was a span of 20 bases. CDR3 amino acids: CANANFGETNYGYTF. DNA for the CDR3: TGTGCCAACGCAAACTTCGGGGAGACAAACTATGGCTACACCTTC.

V is TRBV25-1 and J is TRBJ2-2; possible D gene TRBD1, 6 bases. With 3 bases removed from V and 0 bases from J, the gap between germline ends came to 14 bases. Per germline, CDR1 MGHDK and CDR2 SYGVNS. This CDR3 region has 17 residues. DNA of the CDR3: TGTGCCAGCAGTGACCGGCCGGGGACACCGAACACCGGGGAGCTGTTTTTT. It codes for CASSDRPGTPNTGELFF.

In nucleotides, the CDR3 is TGTGCCAGCAGCATACGGGACAGGGAGGGTCAGCCCCAGCATTTT. Amino acids: CASSIRDREGQPQHF. The J gene is TRBJ1-5, the V gene TRBV5-6; 9 positions match TRBD1. The CDR3 consists of 15 residues. Germline lookup yields CDR1 SGHDT and CDR2 YYEEEE. V lost 4 bases and J lost 6; bases outside the gene matches: 8.

The rearrangement links TRBV11-2 to TRBJ2-1, with 7 bases fitting TRBD1. The CDR3 runs to 11 residues. Per the germline V gene, CDR1 is SGHAT and CDR2 is FQNNGV. The V gene end was trimmed by 5 bases and the J gene end by 10 bases; junction bases not matched to a gene: 2. CDR3 amino acids: CASSQQGEQFF. DNA of the CDR3: TGTGCCAGCAGCCAACAGGGGGAGCAGTTCTTC. The whole variable domain, filled in from reference TRBV11-2 and TRBJ2-1, reads EAGVAQSPRYKIIEKRQSVAFWCNPISGHATLYWYQQILGQGPKLLIQFQNNGVVDDSQLPKDRFSAERLKGVDSTLKIQPAKLEDSAVYLCASSQQGEQFFGPGTRLTVL.

The chain uses TRBV4-2 and TRBJ2-5, with 9 bases identical to TRBD2. Trimming cost V 1 base and J 3 bases; bases outside gene matches: 15. The length of the CDR3 is 19 residues. CDR1 is LGHNA and CDR2 is YNFKEQ in the germline V gene. The CDR3 DNA reads as TGTGCCAGCAGCCAAGCTGGAAGATCCGGGACTAGCTTAAAAGAGACCCAGTACTTC. Translating it yields CASSQAGRSGTSLKETQYF.